Following are 26 T cell receptor beta chains from one sample sequenced in a study of blood T cell repertoires in COVID-19. Produced via immunoSEQ multiplex PCR; TCRdb's table is partial and in-frame only. The sample gives approximately 19,000 clones, roughly 86% of which show up once; 8.5% to 14% is in the top ten. Sample: peripheral blood. The receptor source for this set is a human donor in a cohort sampled during active COVID-19.

In this sample, this clone is medium-sized (0.01 to 0.1%). This chain connects TRBV3-1 (or the pseudogene TRBV3-2) to TRBJ1-3, with 8 bases lining up with TRBD1. Unmatched junction bases numbered 8, after V lost 10 bases and J lost 0 bases. Germline assignment: CDR1 LGHDT and CDR2 YNNKEL (reference sequence). The CDR3 has 15 residues. The DNA of the CDR3 is TGTGCCACAACCGCAGGGGGCTTCTCTGGAAACACCATATATTTT. Protein: CATTAGGFSGNTIYF.

The rearrangement links TRBV7-6 to TRBJ1-2, with 8 positions matching TRBD1. The germline gives CDR1 SGHVS, CDR2 FNYEAQ. V lost 3 bases and J lost 6; bases outside the gene matches: 6. This CDR3 region has 14 residues. DNA of the CDR3: TGTGCCAGCAGCTTTAGCCAGGGGGCGGATGGCTACACCTTC. Its protein is CASSFSQGADGYTF. The full variable domain, rest sourced from reference TRBV7-6 and TRBJ1-2, is GAGVSQSPRYKVTKRGQDVALRCDPISGHVSLYWYRQALGQGPEFLTYFNYEAQQDKSGLPNDRFSAERPEGSISTLTIQRTEQRDSAMYRCASSFSQGADGYTFGSGTRLTVV.

The rearrangement uses TRBV6-6 and TRBJ2-1, with 9 bases fitting TRBD2. This CDR3 has 15 amino acids. J lost 5 bases, V lost 6 bases, and 8 bases had no gene match. The germline gives CDR1 MNHNY, CDR2 SVGAGI (reference sequence). CDR3 protein: CASSSVAGANNEQFF. In DNA form, the CDR3 reads TGTGCCAGCAGCTCAGTAGCGGGGGCAAACAATGAGCAGTTCTTC.

The rearrangement joins TRBV5-1 to TRBJ2-1; 14 bases line up with TRBD2. V shed 6 bases, J shed 0 bases, and the junction held 11 bases outside the gene matches. Germline V gives CDR1 SGHRS, CDR2 YFSETQ. The CDR3 covers 19 residues. CDR3 bases: TGCGCCAGCATGAGGGCGAGGACTAGCGGGGGGTCCTCCTACAATGAGCAGTTCTTC. It specifies CASMRARTSGGSSYNEQFF.

V and J are TRBV7-2 and TRBJ1-2, with a weak D call TRBD1 (5 bases). In germline, CDR1 is SGHTA, CDR2 FQGNSA. Deletions cut 2 bases from V and 2 bases from J, with 15 bases between. The CDR3 has 16 residues. The DNA for the CDR3 is TGTGCCAGCAGCTTAAGGTTTCCCAGGGCCAACTATGGCTACACCTTC. Encoded protein: CASSLRFPRANYGYTF.

The J gene is TRBJ2-5, the V gene TRBV7-9; D not certain. Germline V gives CDR1 SEHNR, CDR2 FQNEAQ (reference sequence). Trimming pared 5 bases from V and 2 bases from J, leaving 3 bases between. The CDR3 consists of 11 residues. The CDR3 nucleotides are TGTGCCAGCAGCCCACAAGAGACCCAGTACTTC. It yields the protein CASSPQETQYF.

This chain uses TRBV5-1 with TRBJ2-5, with D possibly TRBD2 on 5 matching bases. V was trimmed by 4 bases and J by 3 bases, leaving 13 bases between them. The CDR3 is made up of 14 amino acids. Per germline, CDR1 SGHRS and CDR2 YFSETQ. The CDR3 loop is CASSRGLGEETQYF. The CDR3 bases are TGCGCCAGCAGCCGCGGGTTAGGAGAAGAGACCCAGTACTTC.

The chain has TRBV25-1 and TRBJ1-1; TRBD1 is a possible D gene (6 bases). Trimming took 1 base from V and 5 from J, leaving 14 bases between them. This CDR3 region has 15 residues. Germline V CDR1 and CDR2: MGHDK, SYGVNS. The CDR3 here is CASSESDRWRTEAFF. CDR3 bases: TGTGCCAGCAGTGAATCTGACAGGTGGCGGACTGAAGCTTTCTTT.

The rearrangement uses TRBV30 and TRBJ1-5; D is unresolved. This CDR3 spans 13 amino acids. V was clipped by 0 bases and J by 4 bases, with 7 bases between them. Germline CDR1 reads GTSNPN; CDR2 reads SVGIG (reference sequence). CDR3 residues: CAWSVRVNQPQHF. The CDR3 bases are TGTGCCTGGAGTGTCCGCGTAAATCAGCCCCAGCATTTT.

J is TRBJ1-1 and V is TRBV11-2, with D maybe TRBD1 (5 bases). V shed 5 bases and J shed 4 bases, with 8 bases lying between them. Germline lookup yields CDR1 SGHAT and CDR2 FQNNGV. The CDR3 has 12 residues. Here the CDR3 DNA reads TGTGCCAGCAGCCCCCAGGGCACTGAAGCTTTCTTT. It translates to CASSPQGTEAFF. Full variable domain (missing parts from reference TRBV11-2 and TRBJ1-1): EAGVAQSPRYKIIEKRQSVAFWCNPISGHATLYWYQQILGQGPKLLIQFQNNGVVDDSQLPKDRFSAERLKGVDSTLKIQPAKLEDSAVYLCASSPQGTEAFFGQGTRLTVV.

The chain links TRBV5-8 to TRBJ1-5; D is undetermined. Germline CDR1 is SGHTS and CDR2 is YDEGEE. V was pared by 4 bases and J by 3 bases, with 17 bases between. CDR3 length: 16 residues. CDR3 loop: CASSKSGGGFNQPQHF. DNA of the CDR3: TGTGCCAGCAGCAAATCCGGTGGCGGGTTCAATCAGCCCCAGCATTTT.

The rearrangement joins TRBV6-5 to TRBJ2-3, with 7 bases aligning to TRBD1. The CDR3 runs 15 residues. Germline-derived CDR1 and CDR2 are MNHEY and SVGAGI. V lost 7 bases and J lost 1; bases outside the gene matches: 8. CDR3 DNA: TGTGCCAGCACGACGACAGGGTCCCGCACAGATACGCAGTATTTT. Translated: CASTTTGSRTDTQYF.

This clone was detected only once. The chain uses TRBV6-5 and TRBJ2-7; 7 nucleotides agree with TRBD2. The CDR3 covers 15 residues. The junction had 7 bases not matched to a gene; V was cut back by 5 bases and J by 0 bases. Germline CDR1 is MNHEY and CDR2 is SVGAGI. The CDR3 sequence: CASSPYGGGSYEQYF. The DNA of the CDR3 is TGTGCCAGCAGTCCTTATGGGGGGGGCTCCTACGAGCAGTACTTC.

The rearrangement uses TRBV4-1 and TRBJ1-1; D remains ambiguous. This CDR3 comprises 12 residues. Germline assignment: CDR1 MGHRA and CDR2 YSYEKL. The V end lost 7 bases, the J end lost 1 base, and 7 bases lay between the germline ends. In DNA form, the CDR3 reads TGCGCCAGCACCGGCGGGAACACTGAAGCTTTCTTT. Translation gives CASTGGNTEAFF.

CDR3 sequence reads: CASSEIEDEETQYF. CDR3 DNA sequence: TGTGCCAGCAGTGAGATTGAGGATGAAGAGACCCAGTACTTC. The V call is TRBV6-1, the J call TRBJ2-5; D gene unclear. From germline, CDR1 is MNHNS and CDR2 SASEGT. This CDR3 is built from 14 residues. V was pared by 3 bases and J by 3 bases, with 11 bases between.

The chain has TRBV6-5 and TRBJ1-2, with a possible D match to TRBD1 (6 bases). The CDR3 sequence is 14 residues long. Germline CDR1 reads MNHEY; CDR2 reads SVGAGI. V was shortened by 7 bases and J by 7 bases, with 19 bases between the two germline ends. The CDR3 coding sequence is TGTGCCAGCACCACGGGACACGGCTACTTTGGCTACACCTTC. This encodes CASTTGHGYFGYTF.

The chain employs TRBV9 and TRBJ2-3; TRBD2 matches 15 bases. Losses at the gene ends were 6 bases for V and 10 bases for J; bases not matched to a gene: 12. The CDR3 runs 16 residues. From germline, CDR1 is SGDLS and CDR2 YYNGEE. CDR3 DNA sequence: TGTGCCAGCAACCTCGGGACTAGCGGGGGGAAAGGGCCGCAGTATTTT. This sequence encodes CASNLGTSGGKGPQYF. The whole variable domain, remainder taken from reference TRBV9 and TRBJ2-3, is DSGVTQTPKHLITATGQRVTLRCSPRSGDLSVYWYQQSLDQGLQFLIQYYNGEERAKGNILERFSAQQFPDLHSELNLSSLELGDSALYFCASNLGTSGGKGPQYFGPGTRLTVL.

The V call is TRBV13, the J call TRBJ1-1; 7 nucleotides align to TRBD1. Germline trimming cut 4 bases from V and 3 bases from J; bases unmatched to any gene: 5. Germline V lookup: CDR1 PRHDT, CDR2 FYEKMQ (reference sequence). The CDR3 extends over 14 amino acids. DNA for the CDR3: TGTGCCAGCAGCTCAGGACAGGCGTACACTGAAGCTTTCTTT. It specifies CASSSGQAYTEAFF.

The chain carries TRBV5-1 and TRBJ2-1, with 10 bases matching TRBD2. The V gene's germline CDR1 is SGHRS and CDR2 YFSETQ. Losses at the gene ends were 4 bases for V and 2 bases for J; bases not matched to a gene: 12. The CDR3 spans 18 residues. The CDR3 protein is CASSPASGGLLTYNEQFF. The DNA of the CDR3 is TGCGCCAGCAGCCCAGCTAGCGGGGGCCTATTGACCTACAATGAGCAGTTCTTC.

The chain combines TRBV5-1 with TRBJ1-1; D remains ambiguous. The V gene's germline CDR1 is SGHRS and CDR2 YFSETQ. The V end was cut by 2 bases, the J end by 7 bases, with 12 bases between. This CDR3 is built from 13 residues. CDR3 sequence reads: CASSFGATFEAFF. The CDR3 nucleotides are TGCGCCAGCAGCTTCGGAGCAACCTTTGAAGCTTTCTTT.

The V gene is TRBV2, the J gene TRBJ2-7; D gene unclear. This CDR3 has 12 amino acids. Germline V CDR1 and CDR2: SNHLY, FYNNEI. V was shortened by 4 bases and J by 0 bases, with 4 bases between the two germline ends. The CDR3 protein is CASSVASYEQYF. In DNA, the CDR3 is TGTGCCAGCAGTGTGGCCTCCTACGAGCAGTACTTC. Together with reference TRBV2 and TRBJ2-7, the CDR3 gives the full variable domain: EPEVTQTPSHQVTQMGQEVILRCVPISNHLYFYWYRQILGQKVEFLVSFYNNEISEKSEIFDDQFSVERPDGSNFTLKIRSTKLEDSAMYFCASSVASYEQYFGPGTRLTVT.

This chain links TRBV6-5 with TRBJ1-2; TRBD1 aligns across 9 bases. This CDR3 contains 14 residues. Unmatched junction bases numbered 8, after V lost 7 bases and J lost 5 bases. Germline assignment: CDR1 MNHEY and CDR2 SVGAGI. The CDR3 region has the DNA TGTGCCAGCACCCCATGGACAGGGGATTATGGCTACACCTTC. Translation: CASTPWTGDYGYTF.

The chain uses TRBV5-8 and TRBJ2-1, with TRBD1 identical over 7 bases. This CDR3 contains 17 residues. With V trimmed by 2 bases and J by 3 bases, 11 bases remained unmatched. Germline V CDR1 and CDR2: SGHTS, YDEGEE. CDR3 bases: TGTGCCAGCAGCTTACAAACCACGGGACAGAGCTACAATGAGCAGTTCTTC. It is translated as CASSLQTTGQSYNEQFF.

V and J are TRBV4-1 and TRBJ1-1, with unresolved D. The CDR3 runs 14 residues. Germline CDR1 reads MGHRA; CDR2 reads YSYEKL. V lost 3 bases and J lost 0, with 8 bases in between. Here the CDR3 DNA reads TGCGCCAGCAGCCACGCGGCCCTGAACACTGAAGCTTTCTTT. It translates to CASSHAALNTEAFF.

The chain is built from TRBV5-8 and TRBJ1-2; 8 bases agree with TRBD1. V lost 0 bases and J lost 4; bases outside the gene matches: 8. Germline lookup yields CDR1 SGHTS and CDR2 YDEGEE. CDR3 length: 16 amino acids. The CDR3 protein is CASSLARQGARYGYTF. The CDR3 coding sequence is TGTGCCAGCAGCTTGGCCCGGCAGGGGGCTCGCTATGGCTACACCTTC.

The V and J genes are TRBV30 and TRBJ1-5; possible D gene TRBD1, 6 bases. This CDR3 has 14 residues. CDR1 GTSNPN and CDR2 SVGIG come from the germline V gene (reference sequence). Trimming pared 5 bases from V and 5 bases from J, leaving 16 bases between. This chain's CDR3 is CAWHYPGQDQPQHF. The DNA for the CDR3 is TGTGCCTGGCATTATCCGGGACAAGATCAGCCCCAGCATTTT.